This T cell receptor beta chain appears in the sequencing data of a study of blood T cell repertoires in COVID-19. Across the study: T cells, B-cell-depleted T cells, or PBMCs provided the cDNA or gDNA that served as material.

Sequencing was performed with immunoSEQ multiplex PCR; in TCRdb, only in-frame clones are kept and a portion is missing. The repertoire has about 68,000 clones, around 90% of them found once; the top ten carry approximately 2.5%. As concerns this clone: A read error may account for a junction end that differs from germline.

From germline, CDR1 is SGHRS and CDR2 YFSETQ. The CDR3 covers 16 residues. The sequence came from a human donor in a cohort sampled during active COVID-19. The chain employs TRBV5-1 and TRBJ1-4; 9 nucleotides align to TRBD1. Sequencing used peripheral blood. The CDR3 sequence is CASNQGTGTSNGKLFF. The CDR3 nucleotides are TGCGCCAGCAATCAAGGGACAGGGACCTCTAATGGAAAACTGTTTTTT.